The sequence of this TCR beta chain was determined in a study of beta chain features in type 1 diabetes. Looking at the study overall: What patients shared with healthy donors was a similar profile of age, gender and cell yields.

Reverse transcription of all isolated RNA meant that expressed TCRB transcripts were sequenced. Repertoires were generated with immunoSEQ multiplex PCR, while TCRdb's copy carries only in-frame clones and drops some. The sample contains more than 150,000 clones, approximately 13% of which appear only once. The V and J ends lost 4 bases and 1 base, in that order; junction bases with no gene match: 2. This CDR3 is 13 amino acids long. Germline V gives CDR1 GTSNPN, CDR2 SVGIG (reference sequence). This clone was seen only a few times. The chain carries TRBV30 and TRBJ2-3; 7 bases are a match to TRBD1. The sequenced sample consisted of central memory CD4+ T cells from blood. This receptor was obtained from a woman younger than 30 in good health. The CDR3 bases are TGTGCCTGGAATCAGGGGGGCACAGATACGCAGTATTTT. It codes for CAWNQGGTDTQYF.